Listed below are T cell receptor beta chains from one sample, sequenced in a study of siplizumab effects on memory and regulatory T cells. TCRdb keeps only in-frame clones here, not all; method: immunoSEQ multiplex PCR. The table has 85,000 to 120,000 clones, 92% seen once. The sequencing input was CD4+ T cells sorted from blood. Source of these receptors: a human donor in good health. The CDR3 runs from the conserved cysteine through the conserved F or W. A D gene is named only where the DNA matches it firmly. Clone size is stated in some rows and not others, as once, few, many or a class when expanded.

size,J,V,D,DNA,CDR3
NA,TRBJ2-5,TRBV2,NA,TGTGCCAGCAGTGAACGAATGAGGGGGGAGACCCAGTACTTC,CASSERMRGETQYF
NA,TRBJ1-5,TRBV30,NA,TGTGCCTGGAGCCACGGACAGAATCAGCCCCAGCATTTT,CAWSHGQNQPQHF
once,TRBJ2-7,TRBV9,TRBD1,TGTGCCAGCAGCGTACGGGCACAGGGGGCGCTCTACGAGCAGTACTTC,CASSVRAQGALYEQYF
NA,TRBJ2-1,TRBV28,NA,TGTGCCAGCAGTTTATCGGTAGGGCTAGCTACCAATGAGCAGTTCTTC,CASSLSVGLATNEQFF
NA,TRBJ1-4,TRBV10-2,NA,TGCGCCAGCAGTGAGTCTGCTGGGGTAGATGAAAAACTGTTTTTT,CASSESAGVDEKLFF
NA,TRBJ2-5,TRBV10-3,NA,TGTGCCATCAGTGAGCAAGAAACCCAGTACTTC,CAISEQETQYF
NA,TRBJ2-7,TRBV10-3,NA,TGTGCCATCAGGGCGGGGAGATCTTACGAGCAGTACTTC,CAIRAGRSYEQYF
NA,TRBJ1-3,TRBV4-2,NA,TGTGCCAGCAGCCCCGGGACACCTAACTCTGGAAACACCATATATTTT,CASSPGTPNSGNTIYF
few,TRBJ1-4,TRBV11-2,NA,TGTGCCAGCAGCTTAGATCGTAACGGGGAAAAACTGTTTTTT,CASSLDRNGEKLFF
NA,TRBJ2-7,TRBV7-3,TRBD1,TGTGCCAGCAATTATACAGGGGGTGAGTACTTC,CASNYTGGEYF
NA,TRBJ1-1,TRBV6-5,TRBD1,TGTGCCAGCAGTTTCCGGACAGGGGTGAGGATCACTGAAGCTTTCTTT,CASSFRTGVRITEAFF
NA,TRBJ2-7,TRBV15,TRBD1,TGTGCCACCAGCAGGGACCGGGACAGGGACCTCTACGAGCAGTACTTC,CATSRDRDRDLYEQYF
NA,TRBJ1-2,TRBV7-3,NA,TGTGCCAGCAGCTCCAGCCAGGGCCTTGGCTACACCTTC,CASSSSQGLGYTF
NA,TRBJ2-3,TRBV19,NA,TGTGCCAGTAGTAAGGGGACATCCACAGATACGCAGTATTTT,CASSKGTSTDTQYF
NA,TRBJ2-1,TRBV18,NA,TGTGCCAGCTCACCACGAAGTTTTGACAATGAGCAGTTCTTC,CASSPRSFDNEQFF
NA,TRBJ2-7,TRBV6-1,TRBD1,TGTGCCAGCAGTTCTCAGGACCAGGGGGTTTACGAGCAGTACTTC,CASSSQDQGVYEQYF
NA,TRBJ2-2,TRBV5-4,NA,TGTGCCAGCAGCTTGGGGGGATTGAACACCGGGGAGCTGTTTTTT,CASSLGGLNTGELFF
NA,TRBJ2-3,TRBV19,NA,TGTGCCAGTAGTCGAACGGGGAGGGATACGCAGTATTTT,CASSRTGRDTQYF
NA,TRBJ1-5,TRBV27,NA,TGTGCCAGCAGTTTATCTCCCCTGGGCGGTCAGCCCCAGCATTTT,CASSLSPLGGQPQHF
NA,TRBJ1-4,TRBV27,NA,TGTGCCAGCAGTTTATCGCGGTTACAGGGACGCGAAAAACTGTTTTTT,CASSLSRLQGREKLFF
NA,TRBJ1-3,TRBV25-1,NA,TGTGCCAGCAGTGATCGGGCACAAGGAAACACCATATATTTT,CASSDRAQGNTIYF
NA,TRBJ2-3,TRBV6-5,NA,TGTGCCAGCAGTCTGCTCAGGACTAGCACAGATACGCAGTATTTT,CASSLLRTSTDTQYF
NA,TRBJ2-3,TRBV15,TRBD2,TGTGCCACCAGCAGGGAACTAGCGGCGAGCACAGATACGCAGTATTTT,CATSRELAASTDTQYF
NA,TRBJ1-2,TRBV14,TRBD1,TGTGCCAGCAGCCCCGACAGGGGGGGGGCTAACTATGGCTACACCTTC,CASSPDRGGANYGYTF
NA,TRBJ2-3,TRBV27,NA,TGTGCCAGCAGTCGGCTCACAGATACGCAGTATTTT,CASSRLTDTQYF
NA,TRBJ1-1,TRBV19,NA,TGTGCCAGTAGTGTCGGACAGATTAACACTGAAGCTTTCTTT,CASSVGQINTEAFF
NA,TRBJ2-7,TRBV2,NA,TGTGCCAGCAACATTCTGCAAGCCTACGAGCAGTACTTC,CASNILQAYEQYF
NA,TRBJ2-1,TRBV27,TRBD2,TGTGCCAGCAGTAAAGTAGCGGGTGGAAATGAGCAGTTCTTC,CASSKVAGGNEQFF
NA,TRBJ2-7,TRBV9,NA,TGTGCCAGCAGCGTAGGACAGGAACCCTACGAGCAGTACTTC,CASSVGQEPYEQYF
NA,TRBJ2-3,TRBV7-9,TRBD2,TGTGCCAGCAGCACGGGACTAGGCGCAGATACGCAGTATTTT,CASSTGLGADTQYF
once,TRBJ2-1,TRBV6-5,NA,TGTGCCAGCAGTTCCGTGGACGCACCTACCTACAATGAGCAGTTCTTC,CASSSVDAPTYNEQFF
NA,TRBJ2-4,TRBV5-1,NA,TGCGCCAGCAGCCCGGGACCAGGACGAGTTTACATTCAGTACTTC,CASSPGPGRVYIQYF
NA,TRBJ1-2,TRBV14,NA,TGTGCCAGCAGCCAAGTTTTAGGGGGTAGTGGCTACACCTTC,CASSQVLGGSGYTF
NA,TRBJ2-7,TRBV15,NA,TGTGCCACCAGCGTGGGAGAAAAGTCCTACGAGCAGTACTTC,CATSVGEKSYEQYF
NA,TRBJ1-1,TRBV5-1,TRBD1,TGCGCCAGCAGCTTGGGACAGGGAATCCGGTCCCCTGAAGCTTTCTTT,CASSLGQGIRSPEAFF
NA,TRBJ1-2,TRBV7-9,TRBD1,TGTGCCAGCAGCCGGGGACAGAACTATGGCTACACCTTC,CASSRGQNYGYTF
NA,TRBJ2-2,TRBV5-1,NA,TGCGCCAGCAGCCCCGCTAATACACTTCTAAGCACCGGGGAGCTGTTTTTT,CASSPANTLLSTGELFF
NA,TRBJ2-7,TRBV19,NA,TGTGCCAGTAGTAGGACACTTACCTACGAGCAGTACTTC,CASSRTLTYEQYF
NA,TRBJ1-6,TRBV9,NA,TGTGCCAGCAGCGTAGATTGGGGTTCACCCCTCCACTTT,CASSVDWGSPLHF
NA,TRBJ2-4,TRBV28,NA,TGTGCCAGCAGTTCTCGCCTTCTAGGGGCCAAAAACATTCAGTACTTC,CASSSRLLGAKNIQYF
NA,TRBJ2-3,TRBV7-9,TRBD1,TGTGCCAGCAGCTCGACAGGGGGATTAACAGATACGCAGTATTTT,CASSSTGGLTDTQYF
NA,TRBJ2-3,TRBV2,NA,TGTGCCAGCATAAGGGGGACCTACCCCAGCACAGATACGCAGTATTTT,CASIRGTYPSTDTQYF
NA,TRBJ2-1,TRBV7-3,NA,TGTGCCAGCAGCTTAAACGCGGGAAACTCCTACAATGAGCAGTTCTTC,CASSLNAGNSYNEQFF
NA,TRBJ2-1,TRBV10-1,NA,TGCGCCAGCAGTGACCTAAGGGACCGAAATGAGCAGTTCTTC,CASSDLRDRNEQFF
NA,TRBJ2-2,TRBV29-1,NA,TGCAGCGTCCTCAATGGGAGGGAGCTGTTTTTT,CSVLNGRELFF
NA,TRBJ1-1,TRBV5-6,TRBD1,TGTGCCAGCACCTACAGGGGGCGAGACACTGAAGCTTTCTTT,CASTYRGRDTEAFF
NA,TRBJ1-4,TRBV7-2,NA,TGTGCCAGCAGCACGAGCTTTAGCGGAGAAAAACTGTTTTTT,CASSTSFSGEKLFF
NA,TRBJ2-3,TRBV10-1,NA,TGCGCCAGCAGTGAGACGGGACGAACAGATACGCAGTATTTT,CASSETGRTDTQYF
NA,TRBJ2-7,TRBV28,NA,TGTGCCAGCAGTTTAGTTAAACAGGGAGTCTCTTATCATTACGAGCAGTACTTC,CASSLVKQGVSYHYEQYF
NA,TRBJ2-7,TRBV6-5,TRBD2,TGTGCCAGCAGCGGGACTAGCGGGAATCCAGAGGAGCAGTACTTC,CASSGTSGNPEEQYF
NA,TRBJ2-3,TRBV7-9,TRBD2,TGTGCCAGGAGTAGCGGGAGCACAGATACGCAGTATTTT,CARSSGSTDTQYF
NA,TRBJ1-4,TRBV30,NA,TGTGCCTGGACCCTGGATGAAAAACTGTTTTTT,CAWTLDEKLFF
NA,TRBJ2-5,TRBV5-1,TRBD2,TGCGCCAGCAGCATTGGGACTAGCGGCCAAGAGACCCAGTACTTC,CASSIGTSGQETQYF
NA,TRBJ2-5,TRBV6-6,NA,TGTGCCAGCAGTTACGGTGGGATGGAAGAGACCCAGTACTTC,CASSYGGMEETQYF
once,TRBJ2-2,TRBV11-3,NA,TGTGCCAGCAGCTATGGACACGACACCGGGGAGCTGTTTTTT,CASSYGHDTGELFF
NA,TRBJ2-1,TRBV19,NA,TGTGCCAGCGCGGGAACACTCTACAATGAGCAGTTCTTC,CASAGTLYNEQFF
NA,TRBJ2-4,TRBV11-3,NA,TGTGCCAGCAGCTTGAGTCCGGGGGCTAAAAACATTCAGTACTTC,CASSLSPGAKNIQYF
NA,TRBJ1-2,TRBV7-9,TRBD1,TGTGCCAGCAGCCGAGGGACAGGACACTATGGCTACACCTTC,CASSRGTGHYGYTF
NA,TRBJ2-7,TRBV27,NA,TGTGCCAGCAGTTCCTCAGACACGGCGTACGAGCAGTACTTC,CASSSSDTAYEQYF